Described below is a single TCR beta chain sequence and its context. Its antigen has not been determined. Base qualities are not at hand, and no much larger clone is one base apart. This sample is drawn from a study of graft-versus-host responses after intestinal transplantation (dated by TCRdb to the early 2020s). As for the study more broadly: The transplants that recipients got were multivisceral, liver-intestinal, or isolated intestinal. After intestinal transplantation, graft-versus-host and host-versus-graft alloreactive T cell clones were followed in the graft, circulation and bone marrow using bulk TCR-beta CDR3 sequencing. Every recipient was given anti-thymocyte globulin induction, then maintenance tacrolimus and steroids for around three years. Instead of going to the commercial service, samples from three later patients were sequenced in-house on an Illumina MiSeq and processed with MiXCR. Of the 20 to 30 intestinal transplant recipients enrolled in the cohort, one of whom was a retransplant, a few patients without pretransplant specimens were excluded. To identify alloreactive clones, pre-transplant mixed lymphocyte reaction products were sequenced and compared with unstimulated pre-transplant donor and recipient T cells. Donor T cell macrochimerism was defined as a peak of at least 4% donor T cells among recipient peripheral blood mononuclear cells. Results and caveats for the whole study, not just this receptor: Patients with donor T cell macrochimerism had high GvH to HvG T cell clonal ratios in their allografts. GvH clones turned up in recipient bone marrow, with some appearing earlier in ileal mucosa or blood, a pattern consistent with an intestinal mucosal origin. The relatively low number and heterogeneity of intestinal transplant patients limited the conclusions. Early after transplant, peak levels of circulating GvH clones were found to be associated with declines in HvG clones.

According to the germline V gene, CDR1 reads KGHSH and CDR2 reads LQKENI. The V end gives up 5 bases and the J end 2 bases, leaving 8 bases in the junction not matched to a gene. Inclusive of the bounding cysteine and phenylalanine, the CDR3 is 15 residues long. Only the CDR3 portion is preserved as DNA: 45 bases, with reading frame beginning at the first base. The protocol used for the library was the immunoSEQ multiplex PCR assay. For most patients, genomic DNA was isolated with the Qiagen DNeasy Blood and Tissue Kit and shipped frozen to Adaptive Biotechnologies for TCR sequencing. For most patients, high-throughput TCR-beta CDR3 sequencing of genomic DNA was performed by Adaptive Biotechnologies. Turning to the authors' computational methods: TCR sequencing data were retrieved from Adaptive's ImmunoSEQ software for 18 patients, whereas three other patients were processed with MiXCR and VDJtools. To correct CD4 versus CD8 sorting errors, sequences present in both subsets at a frequency ratio below 5:1 were removed. Because the origin of CDR3 nucleotide sequences shared between donor and recipient could not be assigned, those sequences were removed. To count as alloreactive, a clone needed at least 2-fold expansion over unstimulated cells and a minimum CFSE-low frequency of 0.002% (template counts) or 0.001% (read counts). A clone was considered mappable if detected in the sequenced pre-transplant spleen, lymph node, or MLR CFSE-low populations of the donor or recipient. Cumulative frequency of alloreactive clones was calculated as a percentage of all sequences weighted by copy number. Not all clones reach the TCRdb copy of this immuneACCESS table, which keeps in-frame sequences only. Checked studies attribute under half of the gap to unresolved V genes and leave the rest unexplained. V, J and clone size are taken as reported in that table, and D and trimming were inferred from the DNA itself. The sample table lists roughly 100,000 clones, about 90% of them with a count of one. The top ten hold over 0.8% of the sample.

The label giving this sample's time point can be read as: cells obtained before transplantation from donor or recipient. CD3+CD4+ and CD3+CD8+ populations were FACS-sorted from unstimulated pre-transplant donor and recipient cells taken from spleen or lymph nodes. The sample was unstimulated CD4+ T cells sorted from spleen or lymph node cells, taken before intestinal transplant. The chain is encoded by TRBV18 joined to TRBJ1-2, with TRBD1 matching 7 junction bases. The receptor was derived from a human donor who received an intestinal transplant. The base sequence is TGTGCCAGCTCAAAGGGACAGACCCAAAACTATGGCTACACCTTC. Its translation reads: CASSKGQTQNYGYTF.